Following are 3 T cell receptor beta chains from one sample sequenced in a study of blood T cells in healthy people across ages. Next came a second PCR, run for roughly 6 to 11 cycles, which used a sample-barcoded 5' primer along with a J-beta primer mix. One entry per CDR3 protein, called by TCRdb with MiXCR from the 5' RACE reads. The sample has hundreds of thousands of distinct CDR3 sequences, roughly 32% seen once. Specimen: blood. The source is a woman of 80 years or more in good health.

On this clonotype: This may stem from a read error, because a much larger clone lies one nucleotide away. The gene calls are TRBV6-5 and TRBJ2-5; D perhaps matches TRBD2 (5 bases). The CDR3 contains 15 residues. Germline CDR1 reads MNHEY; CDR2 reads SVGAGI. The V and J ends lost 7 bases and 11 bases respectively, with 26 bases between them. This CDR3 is CASTPAAGPSREQYF. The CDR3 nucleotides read TGTGCCAGCACTCCCGCAGCAGGACCTTCGAGGGAGCAGTACTTC.

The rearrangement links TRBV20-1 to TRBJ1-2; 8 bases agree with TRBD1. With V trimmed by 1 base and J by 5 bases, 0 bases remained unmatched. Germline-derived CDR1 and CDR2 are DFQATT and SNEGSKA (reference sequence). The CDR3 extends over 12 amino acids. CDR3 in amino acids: CSARGTGYGYTF. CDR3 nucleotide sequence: TGCAGTGCTAGAGGGACAGGGTATGGCTACACCTTC.

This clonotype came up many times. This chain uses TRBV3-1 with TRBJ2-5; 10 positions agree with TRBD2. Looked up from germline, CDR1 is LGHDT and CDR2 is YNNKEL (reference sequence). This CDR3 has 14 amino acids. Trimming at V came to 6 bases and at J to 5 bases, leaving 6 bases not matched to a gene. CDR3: CASSPSSGGETQYF. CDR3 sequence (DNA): TGTGCCAGCAGTCCCTCTAGCGGGGGTGAGACCCAGTACTTC.